The 26 T cell receptor beta chains listed next were all sequenced from one sample in a study of T cell changes during pregnancy in multiple sclerosis. Assay: immunoSEQ multiplex PCR; the TCRdb copy retains only in-frame clones and omits some. The data show under 45,000 clones, with 90% seen just once and about 6.7% held by the top ten. The sample in question was CD8+ T cells from peripheral blood mononuclear cells, obtained in the third trimester of pregnancy. The receptor set was obtained from a female donor with multiple sclerosis, enrolled in a pregnancy study.

The chain uses TRBV27 and TRBJ2-1, with 8 bases aligning to TRBD1. V shed 0 bases, J shed 4 bases, and the junction held 5 bases outside the gene matches. The CDR3 is 16 residues long. The germline CDR1 and CDR2 sequences are MNHEY and SMNVEV (reference sequence). The CDR3, as DNA: TGTGCCAGCAGTTTATCTCCCGGGACAGGTTACAATGAGCAGTTCTTC. It specifies CASSLSPGTGYNEQFF.

The chain couples TRBV6-5 to TRBJ2-1; D is possibly TRBD2 (6 bases). Germline V gene data show CDR1 as MNHEY and CDR2 as SVGAGI. Trimming removed 0 bases from V and 5 bases from J, with 14 bases in between. CDR3 length: 16 residues. The CDR3: CASSYSSGEQHNEQFF. The CDR3 nucleotides read TGTGCCAGCAGTTACTCATCGGGGGAGCAACACAATGAGCAGTTCTTC.

The chain employs TRBV11-3 and TRBJ1-1, with 7 bases aligning to TRBD1. V gave up 5 bases and J gave up 10 bases; unmatched junction bases: 7. Germline CDR1 is SGHNT and CDR2 is YENEEA. This CDR3 spans 12 amino acids. The CDR3 region is CASSGGTATAFF. The CDR3 region has the DNA TGTGCCAGCAGCGGAGGGACAGCGACAGCTTTCTTT.

The V and J genes are TRBV15 and TRBJ1-6; D might be TRBD1 (5 bases). V lost 0 bases and J lost 10, with 19 bases in between. Per germline, CDR1 LNHNV and CDR2 YYDKDF (reference sequence). The CDR3 has 17 residues. The CDR3 protein is CATSRDWGDPPSSPLHF. Here the CDR3 DNA reads TGTGCCACCAGCAGAGATTGGGGGGATCCCCCATCGTCACCCCTCCACTTT.

This clone was seen a handful of times. The V and J genes are TRBV6-6 and TRBJ1-2; 11 nucleotides line up with TRBD1. The CDR3 extends over 15 amino acids. The J segment lost 3 bases and the V segment lost 5 bases, leaving 5 bases of the junction unmatched. CDR1 is MNHNY, CDR2 SVGAGI, per germline (reference sequence). DNA for the CDR3: TGTGCCAGCAGTGACCGGGACAGGGGGGACTATGGCTACACCTTC. This gives the protein CASSDRDRGDYGYTF.

The chain joins TRBV28 to TRBJ2-7, with 7 bases identical to TRBD1. Germline CDR1 MDHEN, CDR2 SYDVKM. The CDR3 is 15 amino acids. Trimming took 7 bases from V and 0 from J; bases not matched to a gene: 9. CDR3 nucleotide sequence: TGTGCCAGCACCTCAGACAGGGCGGGCTCCTACGAGCAGTACTTC. As protein: CASTSDRAGSYEQYF. Complete variable domain (other parts from reference TRBV28 and TRBJ2-7): DVKVTQSSRYLVKRTGEKVFLECVQDMDHENMFWYRQDPGLGLRLIYFSYDVKMKEKGDIPEGYSVSREKKERFSLILESASTNQTSMYLCASTSDRAGSYEQYFGPGTRLTVT.

The genes are TRBV7-8 and TRBJ2-5; D is perhaps TRBD1 (6 bases). The germline CDR1 and CDR2 sequences are SGHVS and FQNEAQ. The CDR3 extends over 13 amino acids. V was trimmed by 5 bases and J by 2 bases, leaving 9 bases between them. CDR3 sequence reads: CASSRDRQETQYF. CDR3 coding DNA: TGTGCCAGCAGCCGTGACAGGCAAGAGACCCAGTACTTC.

This chain uses TRBV4-1 with TRBJ1-1; weak D call: TRBD1 (5 bases). Germline CDR1 reads MGHRA; CDR2 reads YSYEKL. Trimming stripped 0 bases from V and 5 bases from J, with 10 bases between. This CDR3 comprises 14 residues. The CDR3 DNA reads as TGCGCCAGCAGCCAAGATCGGGGGGGGACTGAAGCTTTCTTT. It encodes CASSQDRGGTEAFF.

The V and J genes are TRBV19 and TRBJ2-3, with D maybe TRBD1 (6 bases). Trimming pared 5 bases from V and 3 bases from J, leaving 18 bases between. The CDR3 runs to 16 residues. Looked up from germline, CDR1 is LNHDA and CDR2 is SQIVND (reference sequence). As DNA, the CDR3 is TGTGCCAGTAGTGCCACAGGGTGGGGTTGGACAGATACGCAGTATTTT. Translating it yields CASSATGWGWTDTQYF. The whole variable domain, remainder taken from reference TRBV19 and TRBJ2-3, is DGGITQSPKYLFRKEGQNVTLSCEQNLNHDAMYWYRQDPGQGLRLIYYSQIVNDFQKGDIAEGYSVSREKKESFPLTVTSAQKNPTAFYLCASSATGWGWTDTQYFGPGTRLTVL.

This chain uses TRBV19 with TRBJ2-2, with 11 bases aligning to TRBD1. The CDR3 covers 15 residues. Germline V gives CDR1 LNHDA, CDR2 SQIVND (reference sequence). V was pared by 6 bases and J by 5 bases, with 5 bases of the junction left unmatched. This chain's CDR3 is CASSLGQGATGELFF. The CDR3, as DNA: TGTGCCAGTAGCCTTGGACAGGGGGCGACCGGGGAGCTGTTTTTT.

The rearrangement uses TRBV2 and TRBJ1-4; a possible D gene is TRBD1 (5 bases). The CDR3 has 14 amino acids. Germline V gene data show CDR1 as SNHLY and CDR2 as FYNNEI. The V and J ends lost 1 base and 4 bases respectively, with 7 bases between them. DNA for the CDR3: TGTGCCAGCAGTGAAGGGGGGGGTAATGAAAAACTGTTTTTT. Encoded protein: CASSEGGGNEKLFF.

The rearrangement uses TRBV28 and TRBJ1-1; D remains unclear. This CDR3 comprises 13 residues. Germline CDR1 MDHEN, CDR2 SYDVKM. The V gene lost 6 bases and the J gene lost 6 bases, with 14 bases spanning the gap. The chain's CDR3 is CASSPRGSAEAFF. The CDR3 region has the DNA TGTGCCAGCAGCCCACGCGGCTCGGCTGAAGCTTTCTTT. Full variable domain (missing parts from reference TRBV28 and TRBJ1-1): DVKVTQSSRYLVKRTGEKVFLECVQDMDHENMFWYRQDPGLGLRLIYFSYDVKMKEKGDIPEGYSVSREKKERFSLILESASTNQTSMYLCASSPRGSAEAFFGQGTRLTVV.

Details on this clone: The junction differs from germline at one of its ends, possibly a read error. This chain uses TRBV25-1 with TRBJ1-2; no clear D gene. Germline CDR1 and CDR2: MGHDK and SYGVNS. This CDR3 contains 13 residues. The DNA of the CDR3 is TGTGCCAGCAGCGAATCCGGGTTCTATGGCTACACCTTC. It encodes CASSESGFYGYTF.

This sequence joins TRBV10-3 and TRBJ2-7, with TRBD1 matching 9 bases. The CDR3 totals 17 residues. J was trimmed by 3 bases and V by 3 bases; bases with no gene match: 12. Germline V gene lookup returns CDR1 ENHRY and CDR2 SYGVKD. CDR3 in amino acids: CAISDSAGTGPVYEQYF. For the CDR3, the DNA is TGTGCCATCAGTGACTCCGCCGGGACAGGGCCCGTCTACGAGCAGTACTTC.

The rearrangement uses TRBV19 and TRBJ2-1; possibly TRBD1 for D (5 bases). V was pared by 6 bases and J by 9 bases, with 12 bases between. The length of the CDR3 is 12 residues. The germline CDR1 and CDR2 sequences are LNHDA and SQIVND (reference sequence). The CDR3 sequence is CASRTETGEQFF. The CDR3 DNA follows: TGTGCCAGTAGGACAGAGACGGGTGAGCAGTTCTTC.

This chain connects TRBV28 to TRBJ2-3; tentatively, D is TRBD1 (5 bases). V lost 3 bases and J lost 2, with 18 bases in between. The CDR3 runs 17 residues. Germline assignment: CDR1 MDHEN and CDR2 SYDVKM. In DNA, the CDR3 is TGTGCCAGCAGTTTGGCGACAGAAAGTATATACACAGATACGCAGTATTTT. Its protein product is CASSLATESIYTDTQYF.

The CDR3 nucleotides are TGTGCCAGTAGTATCTCCGCGGGGGACCAAGAGACCCAGTACTTC. Its translation is CASSISAGDQETQYF. J is TRBJ2-5 and V is TRBV19, with 7 bases matching TRBD2. V gave up 3 bases and J gave up 0 bases; unmatched junction bases: 4. The germline V gene has CDR1 LNHDA and CDR2 SQIVND (reference sequence). The CDR3 totals 15 residues.

The rearrangement joins TRBV9 to TRBJ2-5; D uncertain. The CDR3 sequence is 12 residues long. The V and J ends lost 4 bases and 2 bases respectively, with 6 bases between them. The germline V gene has CDR1 SGDLS and CDR2 YYNGEE. Here the CDR3 reads CASSNSQETQYF. The CDR3 nucleotides are TGTGCCAGCAGCAATTCTCAAGAGACCCAGTACTTC. Full variable domain (remainder filled in from reference TRBV9 and TRBJ2-5): DSGVTQTPKHLITATGQRVTLRCSPRSGDLSVYWYQQSLDQGLQFLIQYYNGEERAKGNILERFSAQQFPDLHSELNLSSLELGDSALYFCASSNSQETQYFGPGTRLLVL.

The V and J genes are TRBV7-9 and TRBJ1-4; D uncertain. This CDR3 region has 15 residues. V was shortened by 4 bases and J by 2 bases, with 11 bases between the two germline ends. Looked up from germline, CDR1 is SEHNR and CDR2 is FQNEAQ (reference sequence). The CDR3, as DNA: TGTGCCAGCAGCTCCGCGACGGGTACTAATGAAAAACTGTTTTTT. Translating it yields CASSSATGTNEKLFF.

V is TRBV27 and J is TRBJ1-2; D unresolved. The V gene's germline CDR1 is MNHEY and CDR2 SMNVEV (reference sequence). The CDR3 is made up of 12 amino acids. V was clipped by 4 bases and J by 6 bases, with 9 bases between them. CDR3 nucleotides: TGTGCCAGCAGTTCCGGGCGGGATGGCTACACCTTC. It yields the protein CASSSGRDGYTF.

In DNA form, the CDR3 reads TGTGCCAGCAGTAAAATACAGGGGGCTGAAGCTTTCTTT. Its protein is CASSKIQGAEAFF. The J gene is TRBJ1-1, the V gene TRBV6-5, with TRBD1 matching over 8 bases. V trimming: 5 bases; J trimming: 6 bases; junction bases outside the gene matches: 5. The CDR3 sequence is 13 residues long. Germline V CDR1 and CDR2: MNHEY, SVGAGI.

CDR3 nucleotides: TGTGCCAGTACGACATTAGGAAACATTCAGTACTTC. It translates to CASTTLGNIQYF. V and J are TRBV28 and TRBJ2-4; D not resolved. The V gene lost 9 bases and the J gene lost 6 bases, with 12 bases spanning the gap. The CDR3 consists of 12 residues. Germline CDR1 is MDHEN and CDR2 is SYDVKM.

This rearrangement joins TRBV6-5 to TRBJ2-7; 11 bases agree with TRBD1. Germline CDR1 and CDR2: MNHEY and SVGAGI. The CDR3 totals 13 residues. Trimming at V came to 8 bases and at J to 7 bases, leaving 7 bases not matched to a gene. The CDR3 here is CASWGQGVREQYF. The CDR3 DNA reads as TGTGCCAGCTGGGGACAGGGGGTGAGGGAGCAGTACTTC.

The chain joins TRBV25-1 to TRBJ1-5; tentatively, D is TRBD1 (6 bases). The CDR3 loop spans 13 amino acids. V was clipped by 7 bases and J by 0 bases, with 7 bases between them. Germline CDR1 and CDR2: MGHDK and SYGVNS. The CDR3 loop is CASKGGSNQPQHF. CDR3 bases: TGTGCCAGCAAAGGGGGTAGCAATCAGCCCCAGCATTTT.

The chain uses TRBV15 and TRBJ2-7, with no clear D. The CDR3 runs 14 residues. The V gene's germline CDR1 is LNHNV and CDR2 YYDKDF (reference sequence). Trimming cost V 1 base and J 1 base, with 8 bases left between them. The CDR3 region has the DNA TGTGCCACCAGCAGAGGCCTAGGATCCTACGAGCAGTACTTC. It codes for CATSRGLGSYEQYF.

This chain joins TRBV15 and TRBJ2-1, with 8 bases identical to TRBD1. The CDR3 is made up of 16 amino acids. V was pared by 2 bases and J by 7 bases, with 10 bases of the junction left unmatched. Germline V gene sequence: CDR1 LNHNV, CDR2 YYDKDF (reference sequence). The CDR3 DNA is TGTGCCACCAGCAGACTTCCCCGGACAGGGTTTAATGAGCAGTTCTTC. It is translated as CATSRLPRTGFNEQFF. Full variable domain (remainder filled in from reference TRBV15 and TRBJ2-1): DAMVIQNPRYQVTQFGKPVTLSCSQTLNHNVMYWYQQKSSQAPKLLFHYYDKDFNNEADTPDNFQSRRPNTSFCFLDIRSPGLGDTAMYLCATSRLPRTGFNEQFFGPGTRLTVL.